This T cell receptor (beta chain) originates from a study of breast tumors, draining lymph nodes, adjacent tissues. Overall study results and limits: The lymph node origin of tumor T cells was framed as consistent with a hypothesis, not demonstrated. Most tumor T cells seemingly derive from lymph node, then expand in tumor. Tumor TCR diversity was below lymph nodes but above nontumor tissue.

Comment on this clonotype: The antigen remains undetermined.

In germline, CDR1 is MNHEY, CDR2 SVGAGI. This CDR3 comprises 14 residues. V was pared by 6 bases and J by 5 bases, with 17 bases between. TCRdb redid the calling of the multiplex PCR reads with MiXCR, one entry per CDR3 protein. The data contain 20,000 to 25,000 distinct CDR3 sequences, roughly 58% of them singletons. This TCR came from a female donor with breast cancer. Some clones in this sample may be carry-over from other donors' samples. The rearrangement links TRBV6-5 to TRBJ2-7, with D possibly being TRBD2 (6 bases). Sample: breast tumor tissue. CDR3 sequence: CASRGSGGKDEQYF. The DNA for the CDR3 is TGTGCCAGCAGGGGGTCGGGCGGGAAGGACGAGCAGTACTTC.